This T cell receptor (beta chain) originates from a study of blood T cell repertoires in COVID-19. Study details: COVID-19 samples, acute and convalescent, were from the United States, Italy and Spain. In each case, the material was cDNA or gDNA derived from T cells, B-cell-depleted T cells, or PBMCs.

Two negative PCRs, clearance, or symptom resolution characterized the recovered Cohort 3 donors. As processed by the authors: Amplifying reference gene primers gave estimates of nucleated cell counts. The method was immunoSEQ multiplex PCR; TCRdb's version includes in-frame clones alone and lacks a portion of them. The V and J calls and clone size come from that table; D and trimming were worked out from the DNA. Of about 350,000 clones detected, over 75% appear once; the ten largest clones hold roughly 1%. Germline V lookup: CDR1 LNHDA, CDR2 SQIVND (reference sequence). The V end lost 4 bases, the J end lost 0 bases, and 9 bases lay between the germline ends. This CDR3 is 14 amino acids long.

The sequence came from a woman in her twenties or thirties who had recovered from COVID-19. The sequencing sample was made of PBMCs or T cells enriched from blood (not recorded which). This rearrangement joins TRBV19 to TRBJ1-1, with D possibly being TRBD1 (6 bases). The CDR3 sequence: CASSTRGMNTEAFF. CDR3 nucleotides: TGTGCCAGTAGTACCAGGGGAATGAACACTGAAGCTTTCTTT. The entire variable domain, with the rest obtained from reference TRBV19 and TRBJ1-1, is as follows: DGGITQSPKYLFRKEGQNVTLSCEQNLNHDAMYWYRQDPGQGLRLIYYSQIVNDFQKGDIAEGYSVSREKKESFPLTVTSAQKNPTAFYLCASSTRGMNTEAFFGQGTRLTVV.